The 27 T cell receptor beta chains given below trace back to one sample, sequenced in a study of beta chain features in type 1 diabetes. Whole-study results and caveats: Type 1 diabetes patients showed a moderate but significant shortening of TCRB CDR3s in all four CD4+ subsets.

Investigators reverse transcribed all isolated RNA, so they sequenced expressed TCRB transcripts. Libraries were prepared by immunoSEQ multiplex PCR; TCRdb keeps only in-frame clonotypes and omits some of them. The table lists just under 150,000 clones, less than 15% of them singletons. Antigens for these TCRs are unknown. Specimen: central memory CD4+ T cells from blood. These receptors all stem from a man younger than 35 with type 1 diabetes.

This clone turned up a few times. V usage is TRBV9 and J usage is TRBJ2-3, with unresolved D. The CDR3 loop spans 13 amino acids. Trimming pared 3 bases from V and 6 bases from J, leaving 11 bases between. The germline CDR1 and CDR2 sequences are SGDLS and YYNGEE. CDR3 residues: CASSEGPSDTQYF. Here the CDR3 DNA reads TGTGCCAGCAGCGAAGGACCCTCGGATACGCAGTATTTT.

V is TRBV6-6 and J is TRBJ1-2; D is undetermined. The CDR3 contains 13 residues. Trimming removed 6 bases at V and 3 bases at J, with 11 bases between. The V gene's germline CDR1 is MNHNY and CDR2 SVGAGI (reference sequence). As DNA, the CDR3 is TGTGCCAGCAGCCAAGTGGGAGACTATGGCTACACCTTC. Amino acid sequence: CASSQVGDYGYTF.

This clone has ten or more counts. The rearrangement links TRBV23-1 to TRBJ2-2; 10 nucleotides agree with TRBD1. TRBV23-1 counts as an open reading frame of uncertain function. This CDR3 has 15 amino acids. The V segment lost 7 bases and the J segment 4 bases; nucleotides outside the gene matches: 6. The CDR3 nucleotides read TGCGCCAGCACACCGGGGGACAGGGGCACCGGGGAGCTGTTTTTT. Encoded protein: CASTPGDRGTGELFF.

By frequency in the sample, this clone is medium-sized (0.01 to 0.1%). The chain carries TRBV10-3 and TRBJ1-5, with D possibly matching TRBD1 (6 bases). The CDR3 totals 15 residues. Trimming pared 4 bases from V and 4 bases from J, leaving 14 bases between. Germline V gives CDR1 ENHRY, CDR2 SYGVKD. CDR3 residues: CAISGQGTSNQPQHF. The CDR3, as DNA: TGTGCCATCAGTGGGCAGGGGACGTCAAATCAGCCCCAGCATTTT.

This clone was detected only a few times. The chain joins TRBV6-5 to TRBJ2-1; D might be TRBD1 (5 bases). Per germline, CDR1 MNHEY and CDR2 SVGAGI. The CDR3 is made up of 14 amino acids. V lost 2 bases, J lost 7 bases, and 12 bases lay in between. The CDR3 nucleotides read TGTGCCAGCAGTTACGCCCCCGCAGGGAATGAGCAGTTCTTC. Translating gives CASSYAPAGNEQFF.

A few counts support this clone. The chain is built from TRBV25-1 and TRBJ2-7; either TRBD1 or TRBD2 may fit D (5 bases each). The ends were cut back, 4 bases at V and 2 bases at J, with 18 bases in the middle. This CDR3 has 16 residues. Looked up from germline, CDR1 is MGHDK and CDR2 is SYGVNS. CDR3 amino acids: CASSGPRDGEAYEQYF. The CDR3 nucleotides are TGTGCCAGCAGTGGCCCCCGGGACGGAGAAGCCTACGAGCAGTACTTC.

V gene TRBV30 combines with J gene TRBJ1-2; the D gene is possibly TRBD1 (5 bases). Germline CDR1 GTSNPN, CDR2 SVGIG (reference sequence). V lost 3 bases and J 8 bases, leaving 16 bases between the germline ends. This CDR3 is 13 amino acids long. Written as DNA, the CDR3 is TGTGCCTGGAGGCCGGGGCCTCCTTCGGGCTACACCTTC. Amino acids: CAWRPGPPSGYTF.

This clone turned up a few times. The V and J genes are TRBV30 and TRBJ2-3, with 13 bases that match TRBD2. CDR3 length: 16 residues. The germline gives CDR1 GTSNPN, CDR2 SVGIG (reference sequence). Trimming at V came to 4 bases and at J to 1 base, leaving 5 bases not matched to a gene. In DNA form, the CDR3 reads TGTGCCTGGACCTTAGGACTAGCGGGGGGCACAGATACGCAGTATTTT. This sequence encodes CAWTLGLAGGTDTQYF.

J is TRBJ2-1 and V is TRBV9, with TRBD2 matching 12 bases. Germline V gives CDR1 SGDLS, CDR2 YYNGEE. With 4 bases clipped from V and 8 bases from J, the junction kept 13 bases outside the gene matches. The CDR3 runs to 17 residues. The CDR3 spells CASSPRLAGDLRDEQFF. DNA for the CDR3: TGTGCCAGCAGCCCGAGACTAGCGGGGGACCTTAGGGATGAGCAGTTCTTC.

The CDR3 reads CASSPVAPTNEKLFF. In nucleotides, the CDR3 is TGTGCCAGCAGCCCGGTGGCTCCAACTAATGAAAAACTGTTTTTT. V gene TRBV11-2 combines with J gene TRBJ1-4; D uncertain. The CDR3 runs to 15 residues. The V and J ends lost 5 bases and 0 bases respectively, with 10 bases between them. Germline V CDR1 and CDR2: SGHAT, FQNNGV.

This clone appeared many times. The chain joins TRBV5-6 to TRBJ2-7; D might be TRBD2 (6 bases). The V and J ends lost 0 bases and 6 bases respectively, with 7 bases between them. The CDR3 sequence is 12 residues long. Looked up from germline, CDR1 is SGHDT and CDR2 is YYEEEE. This chain's CDR3 is CASSLVGGEQYF. CDR3 DNA: TGTGCCAGCAGCTTGGTGGGGGGCGAGCAGTACTTC.

The rearrangement joins TRBV18 to TRBJ1-2; the match to TRBD1 covers 9 bases. The V segment lost 4 bases and the J segment 2 bases; nucleotides outside the gene matches: 5. The CDR3 spans 15 residues. Germline-derived CDR1 and CDR2 are KGHSH and LQKENI. The CDR3 DNA follows: TGTGCCAGCTCACACGGACAGGGGTCCAACTATGGCTACACCTTC. Translated: CASSHGQGSNYGYTF.

This clone has more than one count but fewer than ten. This same CDR3 is encoded by further DNA sequences in the sample. This chain connects TRBV30 to TRBJ2-7; D ambiguous. The CDR3 length is 12 residues. Germline V gene sequence: CDR1 GTSNPN, CDR2 SVGIG (reference sequence). Trimming removed 0 bases at V and 2 bases at J, with 5 bases between. CDR3 sequence (DNA): TGTGCCTGGAGTGTCGGAACCTACGAGCAGTACTTC. Translating gives CAWSVGTYEQYF.

Only a few counts were recorded for this clone. The chain joins TRBV30 to TRBJ2-5; D possibly uses TRBD1 or TRBD2 (5 bases each). The V end lost 3 bases, the J end lost 5 bases, and 10 bases lay between the germline ends. Germline values: CDR1 GTSNPN, CDR2 SVGIG (reference sequence). The CDR3 consists of 12 residues. CDR3 coding DNA: TGTGCCTGGAGCGCAGGGAGTGAGACCCAGTACTTC. Its protein is CAWSAGSETQYF.

The chain recombines TRBV4-2 with TRBJ1-2, with a weak D call TRBD1 (6 bases). V was trimmed by 4 bases and J by 3 bases, leaving 18 bases between them. Per the germline V gene, CDR1 is LGHNA and CDR2 is YNFKEQ. The CDR3 covers 16 residues. CDR3 loop: CASSPSTGTQDYGYTF. In nucleotides, the CDR3 is TGTGCCAGCAGCCCCTCCACAGGGACCCAAGACTATGGCTACACCTTC.

CDR3 nucleotides: TGTGCCAGCAGTTACTCCGGACAGGGCCCGCAGTATTTT. Amino acid sequence: CASSYSGQGPQYF. J is TRBJ2-3 and V is TRBV6-5; 8 nucleotides line up with TRBD1. The CDR3 loop spans 13 amino acids. J was trimmed by 10 bases and V by 0 bases; bases with no gene match: 3. CDR1 is MNHEY and CDR2 is SVGAGI in the germline V gene.

The chain links TRBV11-2 to TRBJ2-3; D may be TRBD1 (6 bases). The CDR3 has 14 residues. V was pared by 5 bases and J by 2 bases, with 11 bases between. Looked up from germline, CDR1 is SGHAT and CDR2 is FQNNGV. The CDR3 here is CASSTAGDTDTQYF. CDR3 DNA sequence: TGTGCCAGCAGCACCGCAGGGGACACAGATACGCAGTATTTT.

This clone was counted only a few times. The chain has TRBV6-5 and TRBJ1-1; D remains ambiguous. Germline V gene lookup returns CDR1 MNHEY and CDR2 SVGAGI. Trimming took 6 bases from V and 1 from J, leaving 6 bases between them. This CDR3 comprises 12 residues. CDR3 sequence: CASSRQNTEAFF. The CDR3, as DNA: TGTGCCAGCAGCCGACAGAACACTGAAGCTTTCTTT.

This clone has just a few counts. The genes are TRBV6-5 and TRBJ2-7; 7 bases fit TRBD1. There are 13 residues in the CDR3. V dropped 0 bases and J dropped 5; count of bases not matched to a gene: 1. Germline V gives CDR1 MNHEY, CDR2 SVGAGI. The CDR3 region has the DNA TGTGCCAGCAGTTACTCGACAGGGAACGAGCAGTACTTC. It yields the protein CASSYSTGNEQYF.

This clone turned up a few times. The genes are TRBV30 and TRBJ1-6; 11 nucleotides match TRBD1. The CDR3 covers 17 residues. The V and J ends lost 1 base and 9 bases, in that order; junction bases with no gene match: 11. Germline CDR1 is GTSNPN and CDR2 is SVGIG (reference sequence). CDR3 amino acids: CAWSGWTGGDLASPLHF. The CDR3 DNA follows: TGTGCCTGGAGTGGCTGGACAGGGGGCGACCTAGCTTCACCCCTCCACTTT.

In nucleotides, the CDR3 is TGTGCCAGCAGTGCCCCCGGGACAGGCTACGAGCAGTACTTC. Protein sequence: CASSAPGTGYEQYF. The V gene is TRBV28, the J gene TRBJ2-7; 8 bases fit TRBD1. This CDR3 is 14 amino acids long. The germline CDR1 and CDR2 sequences are MDHEN and SYDVKM. V lost 5 bases and J lost 3; bases outside the gene matches: 6.

This clone was counted ten times or more. The V call is TRBV7-2, the J call TRBJ2-1, with TRBD1 matching over 7 bases. V shed 5 bases, J shed 4 bases, and the junction held 8 bases outside the gene matches. Germline V gene lookup returns CDR1 SGHTA and CDR2 FQGNSA. CDR3 length: 15 residues. The CDR3 sequence: CASSRGTDIYNEQFF. In nucleotides, the CDR3 is TGTGCCAGCAGCCGAGGGACAGATATTTACAATGAGCAGTTCTTC.

Note on this clone: This sample includes further DNA sequences coding for the same CDR3. The V and J genes are TRBV7-9 and TRBJ2-3; possible D gene TRBD2, 5 bases. V was shortened by 5 bases and J by 4 bases, with 10 bases between the two germline ends. The CDR3 contains 13 residues. Germline V gene sequence: CDR1 SEHNR, CDR2 FQNEAQ (reference sequence). CDR3 in DNA: TGTGCCAGCAGCCCCCGCGGGCCAGATACGCAGTATTTT. Its protein product is CASSPRGPDTQYF.

CDR3 region: CAWRVRGRGNSPLHF. The CDR3 DNA follows: TGTGCCTGGAGGGTCCGGGGGAGGGGTAATTCACCCCTCCACTTT. This chain links TRBV30 with TRBJ1-6, with D possibly matching TRBD1 (5 bases). Trimming left V 3 bases short and J 6 bases short, with 15 bases between. The CDR3 covers 15 residues. Germline V lookup: CDR1 GTSNPN, CDR2 SVGIG (reference sequence).

This clone was picked up many times. The chain recombines TRBV14 with TRBJ2-1, with D unresolved. The CDR3 is made up of 11 amino acids. Trimming removed 2 bases from V and 7 bases from J, with 3 bases in between. Per germline, CDR1 SGHDN and CDR2 FVKESK. For the CDR3, the DNA is TGTGCCAGCAGCCAAAGGAATGAGCAGTTCTTC. It translates to CASSQRNEQFF.

This clone occurred a few times. The J gene is TRBJ2-5, the V gene TRBV5-6; 9 nucleotides agree with TRBD2. V lost 4 bases, J lost 1 base, and 2 bases stayed unmatched. The CDR3 is made up of 14 amino acids. CDR1 SGHDT and CDR2 YYEEEE come from the germline V gene. CDR3 sequence (DNA): TGTGCCAGCAGCCGCGGGGGGGCCCAAGAGACCCAGTACTTC. Translating gives CASSRGGAQETQYF.

This clone was observed a handful of times. The chain has TRBV28 and TRBJ1-1; the match to TRBD1 covers 7 bases. From germline, CDR1 is MDHEN and CDR2 SYDVKM. J lost 3 bases, V lost 7 bases, and 11 bases had no gene match. CDR3 size: 15 residues. The CDR3 reads CASIRGGRSHTEAFF. CDR3 coding DNA: TGTGCCAGCATCCGAGGGGGCAGGTCTCACACTGAAGCTTTCTTT.